Following are 6 T cell receptor beta chains from one sample sequenced in a study of blood T cell repertoires in COVID-19. Repertoires were generated with immunoSEQ multiplex PCR, while TCRdb's copy carries only in-frame clones and drops some. The sample shows 55,000 to 80,000 clones, approximately 84% of them seen only once. The sequenced sample consisted of peripheral blood. The receptors were sampled from a human donor in a cohort sampled during active COVID-19.

V and J are TRBV30 and TRBJ1-5; TRBD1 might be the D (5 bases). From germline, CDR1 is GTSNPN and CDR2 SVGIG (reference sequence). The germline V and J ends were trimmed by 3 bases and 5 bases, with 17 bases remaining between them. CDR3 size: 15 residues. CDR3 in DNA: TGTGCCTGGAGCCGATGGGGGGAGGGAGATCAGCCCCAGCATTTT. This gives the protein CAWSRWGEGDQPQHF. Full variable domain (remainder filled in from reference TRBV30 and TRBJ1-5): SQTIHQWPATLVQPVGSPLSLECTVEGTSNPNLYWYRQAAGRGLQLLFYSVGIGQISSEVPQNLSASRPQDRQFILSSKKLLLSDSGFYLCAWSRWGEGDQPQHFGDGTRLSIL.

The CDR3, as DNA: TGTGCCAGCAGCCCCTGGACTAGCGGGGGGAACACCGGGGAGCTGTTTTTT. It encodes CASSPWTSGGNTGELFF. The rearrangement joins TRBV7-3 to TRBJ2-2, with TRBD2 identical over 13 bases. This CDR3 is 17 amino acids long. Germline V gene data show CDR1 as SGHTA and CDR2 as FQGTGA. Trimming at V came to 5 bases and at J to 1 base, leaving 4 bases not matched to a gene. The whole variable domain, remainder taken from reference TRBV7-3 and TRBJ2-2, is GAGVSQTPSNKVTEKGKYVELRCDPISGHTALYWYRQSLGQGPEFLIYFQGTGAADDSGLPNDRFFAVRPEGSVSTLKIQRTERGDSAVYLCASSPWTSGGNTGELFFGEGSRLTVL.

A note on this clone: The same CDR3 also results from other DNA sequences found in this sample. The CDR3 loop reads CASSPRGGSSYEQYF. DNA for the CDR3: TGTGCCAGCTCACCAAGGGGGGGGAGCTCCTACGAGCAGTACTTC. The chain uses TRBV18 and TRBJ2-7, with a possible D match to TRBD2 (7 bases). Trimming removed 2 bases at V and 0 bases at J, with 11 bases between. The CDR3 covers 15 residues. Germline V gene sequence: CDR1 KGHSH, CDR2 LQKENI.

The chain links TRBV29-1 to TRBJ1-2, with 9 bases aligning to TRBD1. The CDR3 sequence is 12 residues long. Trimming at V came to 7 bases and at J to 6 bases, leaving 6 bases not matched to a gene. Germline V gives CDR1 SQVTM, CDR2 ANQGSEA. The CDR3 here is CSARRTGDGYTF. CDR3 coding DNA: TGCAGCGCCAGACGGACAGGGGATGGCTACACCTTC.

V gene TRBV9 combines with J gene TRBJ2-7; TRBD2 aligns across 11 bases. V shed 4 bases, J shed 2 bases, and the junction held 5 bases outside the gene matches. Per the germline V gene, CDR1 is SGDLS and CDR2 is YYNGEE. CDR3 size: 15 residues. In DNA, the CDR3 is TGTGCCAGCAGCCCGGGACTAGCGGTGGCCTACGAGCAGTACTTC. Translating gives CASSPGLAVAYEQYF.

The V call is TRBV24-1, the J call TRBJ2-2; 11 nucleotides line up with TRBD1. The CDR3 has 17 amino acids. Germline loops: CDR1 KGHDR, CDR2 SFDVKD. V lost 2 bases and J lost 6; bases outside the gene matches: 7. The CDR3 protein is CATSDWIPGQGAGELFF. CDR3 sequence (DNA): TGTGCCACCAGTGATTGGATACCGGGACAGGGGGCCGGGGAGCTGTTTTTT.